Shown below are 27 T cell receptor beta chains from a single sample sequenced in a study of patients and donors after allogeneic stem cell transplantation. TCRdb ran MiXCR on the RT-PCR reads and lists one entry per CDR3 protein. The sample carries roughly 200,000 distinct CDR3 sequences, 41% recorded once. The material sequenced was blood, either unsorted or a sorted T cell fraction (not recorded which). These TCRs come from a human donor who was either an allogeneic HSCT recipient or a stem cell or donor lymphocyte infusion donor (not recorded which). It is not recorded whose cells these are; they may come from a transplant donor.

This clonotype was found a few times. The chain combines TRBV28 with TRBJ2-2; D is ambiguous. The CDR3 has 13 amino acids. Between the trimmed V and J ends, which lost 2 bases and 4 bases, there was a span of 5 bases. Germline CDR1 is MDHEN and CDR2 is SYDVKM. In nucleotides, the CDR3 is TGTGCCAGCAGTTTAACGAGCACCGGGGAGCTGTTTTTT. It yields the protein CASSLTSTGELFF.

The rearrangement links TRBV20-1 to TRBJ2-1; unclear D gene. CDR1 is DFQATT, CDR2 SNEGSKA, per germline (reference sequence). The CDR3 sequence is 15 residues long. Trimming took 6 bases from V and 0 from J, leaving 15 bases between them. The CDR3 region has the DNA TGCAGTGCCCCAATCCCGGCCAGCTCCTACAATGAGCAGTTCTTC. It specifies CSAPIPASSYNEQFF.

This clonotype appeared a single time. The CDR3 nucleotides are TGTGCCAGCAGTTACTCTAGAGGGGCTGAAGAGCAGTACTTC. Translation: CASSYSRGAEEQYF. The chain joins TRBV6-5 to TRBJ2-7, with D perhaps matching TRBD1 or TRBD2 (5 bases each). The germline V gene has CDR1 MNHEY and CDR2 SVGAGI. The V end was cut by 0 bases, the J end by 7 bases, with 13 bases between. The CDR3 is made up of 14 amino acids.

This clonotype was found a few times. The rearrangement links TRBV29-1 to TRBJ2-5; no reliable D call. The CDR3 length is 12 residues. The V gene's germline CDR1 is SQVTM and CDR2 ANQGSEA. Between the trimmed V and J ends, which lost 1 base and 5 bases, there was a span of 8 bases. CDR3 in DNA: TGCAGCGTTGAAGGTCAAGTGGAGACCCAGTACTTC. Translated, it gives CSVEGQVETQYF. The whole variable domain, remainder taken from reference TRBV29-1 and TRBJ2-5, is SAVISQKPSRDICQRGTSLTIQCQVDSQVTMMFWYRQQPGQSLTLIATANQGSEATYESGFVIDKFPISRPNLTFSTLTVSNMSPEDSSIYLCSVEGQVETQYFGPGTRLLVL.

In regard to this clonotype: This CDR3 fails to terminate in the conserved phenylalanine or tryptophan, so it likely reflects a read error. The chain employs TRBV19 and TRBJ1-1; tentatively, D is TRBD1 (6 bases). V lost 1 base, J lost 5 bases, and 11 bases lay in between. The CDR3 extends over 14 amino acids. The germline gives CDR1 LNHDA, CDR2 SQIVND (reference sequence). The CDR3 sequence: CASSIGGAGTEAFL. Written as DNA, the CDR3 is TGTGCCAGTAGTATAGGGGGGGCCGGGACTGAAGCTTTCTTG.

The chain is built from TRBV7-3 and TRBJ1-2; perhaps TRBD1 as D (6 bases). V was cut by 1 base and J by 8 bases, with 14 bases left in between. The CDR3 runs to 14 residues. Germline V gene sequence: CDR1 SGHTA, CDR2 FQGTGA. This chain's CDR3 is CASSLRVGGSGYTF. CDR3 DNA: TGTGCCAGCAGCTTAAGGGTTGGGGGCTCAGGCTACACCTTC.

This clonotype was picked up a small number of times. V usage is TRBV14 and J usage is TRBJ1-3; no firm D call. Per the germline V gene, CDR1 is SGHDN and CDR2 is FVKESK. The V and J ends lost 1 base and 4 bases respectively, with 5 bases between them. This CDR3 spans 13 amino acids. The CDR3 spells CASSQVGGNTIYF. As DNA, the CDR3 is TGTGCCAGCAGCCAAGTTGGGGGAAACACCATATATTTT.

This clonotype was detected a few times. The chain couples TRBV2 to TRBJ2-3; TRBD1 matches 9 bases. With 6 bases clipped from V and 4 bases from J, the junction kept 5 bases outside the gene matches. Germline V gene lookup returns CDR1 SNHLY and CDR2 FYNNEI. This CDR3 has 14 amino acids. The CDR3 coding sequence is TGTGCCAGCAGACGGGACAGGGCGGCAGATACGCAGTATTTT. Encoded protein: CASRRDRAADTQYF.

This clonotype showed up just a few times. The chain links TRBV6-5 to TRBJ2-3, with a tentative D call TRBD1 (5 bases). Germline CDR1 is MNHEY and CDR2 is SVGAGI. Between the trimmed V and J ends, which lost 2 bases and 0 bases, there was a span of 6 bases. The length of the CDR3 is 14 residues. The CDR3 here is CASSYGASTDTQYF. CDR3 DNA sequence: TGTGCCAGCAGTTACGGGGCTAGCACAGATACGCAGTATTTT.

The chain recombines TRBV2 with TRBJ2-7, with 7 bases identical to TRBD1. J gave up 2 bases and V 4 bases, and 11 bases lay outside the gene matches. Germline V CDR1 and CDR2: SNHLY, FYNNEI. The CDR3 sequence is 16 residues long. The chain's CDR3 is CASSVGGDSLPYEQYF. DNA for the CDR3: TGTGCCAGCAGTGTCGGTGGGGACAGCCTCCCCTACGAGCAGTACTTC.

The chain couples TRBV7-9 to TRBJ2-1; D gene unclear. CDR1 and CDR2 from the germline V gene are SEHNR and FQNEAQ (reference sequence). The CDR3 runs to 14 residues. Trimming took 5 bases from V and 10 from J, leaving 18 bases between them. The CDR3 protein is CASSPRTPTQEQFF. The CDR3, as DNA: TGTGCCAGCAGCCCGCGGACCCCTACCCAGGAGCAGTTCTTC.

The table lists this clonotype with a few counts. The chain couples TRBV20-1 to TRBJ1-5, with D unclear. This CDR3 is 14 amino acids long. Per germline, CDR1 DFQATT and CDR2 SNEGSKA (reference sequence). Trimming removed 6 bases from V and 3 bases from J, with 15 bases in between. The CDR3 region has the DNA TGCAGTGCGGCCAGAGCCGGGTCCAATCAGCCCCAGCATTTT. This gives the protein CSAARAGSNQPQHF.

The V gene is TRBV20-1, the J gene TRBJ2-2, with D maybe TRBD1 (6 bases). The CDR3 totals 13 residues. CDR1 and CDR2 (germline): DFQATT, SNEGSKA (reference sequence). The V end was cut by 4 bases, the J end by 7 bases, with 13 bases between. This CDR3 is CSAMLGGLGELFF. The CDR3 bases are TGCAGTGCTATGCTAGGGGGTCTCGGGGAGCTGTTTTTT.

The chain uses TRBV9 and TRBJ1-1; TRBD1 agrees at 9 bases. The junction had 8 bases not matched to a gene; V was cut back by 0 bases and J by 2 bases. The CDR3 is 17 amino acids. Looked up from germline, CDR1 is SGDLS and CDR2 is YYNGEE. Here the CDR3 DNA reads TGTGCCAGCAGCGTAGATGGGACAGGGAGAGGAAACACTGAAGCTTTCTTT. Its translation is CASSVDGTGRGNTEAFF.

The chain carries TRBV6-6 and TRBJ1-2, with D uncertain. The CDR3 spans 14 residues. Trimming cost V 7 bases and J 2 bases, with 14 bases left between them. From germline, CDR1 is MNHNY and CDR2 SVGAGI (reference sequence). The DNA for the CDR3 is TGTGCCAGCACCGAAACGACGGCAAACTATGGCTACACCTTC. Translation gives CASTETTANYGYTF.

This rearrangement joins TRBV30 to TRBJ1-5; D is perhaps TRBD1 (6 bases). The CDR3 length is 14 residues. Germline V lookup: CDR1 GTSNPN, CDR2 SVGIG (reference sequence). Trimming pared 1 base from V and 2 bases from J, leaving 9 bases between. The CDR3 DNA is TGTGCCTGGAGTGCGACAGGAGGCAATCAGCCCCAGCATTTT. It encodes CAWSATGGNQPQHF. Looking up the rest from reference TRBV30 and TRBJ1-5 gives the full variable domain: SQTIHQWPATLVQPVGSPLSLECTVEGTSNPNLYWYRQAAGRGLQLLFYSVGIGQISSEVPQNLSASRPQDRQFILSSKKLLLSDSGFYLCAWSATGGNQPQHFGDGTRLSIL.

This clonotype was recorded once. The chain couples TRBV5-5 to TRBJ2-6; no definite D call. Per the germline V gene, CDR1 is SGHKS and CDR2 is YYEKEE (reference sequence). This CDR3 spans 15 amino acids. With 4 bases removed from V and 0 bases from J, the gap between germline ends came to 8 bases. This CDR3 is CASSPLDSGANVLTF. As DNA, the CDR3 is TGTGCCAGCAGCCCCCTCGACTCTGGGGCCAACGTCCTGACTTTC.

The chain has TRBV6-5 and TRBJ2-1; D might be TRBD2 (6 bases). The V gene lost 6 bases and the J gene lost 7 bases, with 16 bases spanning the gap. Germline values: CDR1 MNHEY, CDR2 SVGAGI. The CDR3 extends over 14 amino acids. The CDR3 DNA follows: TGTGCCAGCAGCTCAACCGGGGGAAGAAATGAGCAGTTCTTC. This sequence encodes CASSSTGGRNEQFF.

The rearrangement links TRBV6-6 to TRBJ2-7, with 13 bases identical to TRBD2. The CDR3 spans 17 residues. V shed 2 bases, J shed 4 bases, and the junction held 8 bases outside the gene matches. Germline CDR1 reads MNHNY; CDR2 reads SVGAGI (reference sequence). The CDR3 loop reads CASSYPPGLAGAYEQYF. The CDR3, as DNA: TGTGCCAGCAGTTACCCCCCCGGACTAGCGGGAGCATACGAGCAGTACTTC.

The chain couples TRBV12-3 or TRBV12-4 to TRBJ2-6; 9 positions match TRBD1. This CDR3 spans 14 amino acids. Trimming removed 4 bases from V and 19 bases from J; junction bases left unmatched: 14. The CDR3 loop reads CASSYTGQGNSRTF. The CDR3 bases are TGTGCCAGCAGTTACACGGGACAGGGAAACTCTCGTACTTTC.

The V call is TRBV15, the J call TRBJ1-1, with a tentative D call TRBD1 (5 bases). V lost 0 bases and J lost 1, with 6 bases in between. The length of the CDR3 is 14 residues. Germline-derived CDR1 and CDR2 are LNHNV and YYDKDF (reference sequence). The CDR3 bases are TGTGCCACCAGCAGAGAGGGGCGGAACACTGAAGCTTTCTTT. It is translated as CATSREGRNTEAFF.

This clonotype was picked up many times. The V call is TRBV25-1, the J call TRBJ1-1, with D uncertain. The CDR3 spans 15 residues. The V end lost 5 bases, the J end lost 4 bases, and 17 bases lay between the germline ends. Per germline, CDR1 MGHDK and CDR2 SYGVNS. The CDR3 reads CASSPERPRPTEAFF. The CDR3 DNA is TGTGCCAGCAGTCCCGAACGTCCCAGGCCCACTGAAGCTTTCTTT.

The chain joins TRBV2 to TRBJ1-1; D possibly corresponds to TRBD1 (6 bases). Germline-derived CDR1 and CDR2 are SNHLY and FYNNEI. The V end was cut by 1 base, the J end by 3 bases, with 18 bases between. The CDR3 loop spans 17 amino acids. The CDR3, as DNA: TGTGCCAGCAGTGAAGTGGGACGGGGGCAGGTATACACTGAAGCTTTCTTT. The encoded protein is CASSEVGRGQVYTEAFF.

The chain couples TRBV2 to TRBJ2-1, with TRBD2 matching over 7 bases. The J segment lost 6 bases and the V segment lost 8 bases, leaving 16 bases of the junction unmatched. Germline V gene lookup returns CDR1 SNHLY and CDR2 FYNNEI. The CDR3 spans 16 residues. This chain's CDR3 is CASVSGLPPRGNEQFF. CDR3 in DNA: TGTGCCAGCGTCTCGGGACTACCTCCTCGGGGCAATGAGCAGTTCTTC. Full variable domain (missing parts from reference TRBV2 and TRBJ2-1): EPEVTQTPSHQVTQMGQEVILRCVPISNHLYFYWYRQILGQKVEFLVSFYNNEISEKSEIFDDQFSVERPDGSNFTLKIRSTKLEDSAMYFCASVSGLPPRGNEQFFGPGTRLTVL.

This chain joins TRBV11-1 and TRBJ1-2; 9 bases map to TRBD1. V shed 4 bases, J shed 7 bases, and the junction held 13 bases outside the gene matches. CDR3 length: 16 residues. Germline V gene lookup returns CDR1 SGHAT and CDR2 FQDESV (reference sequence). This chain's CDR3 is CASSYGTGLTFGGYTF. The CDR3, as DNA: TGTGCCAGCAGCTACGGGACAGGGTTGACTTTTGGTGGCTACACCTTC.

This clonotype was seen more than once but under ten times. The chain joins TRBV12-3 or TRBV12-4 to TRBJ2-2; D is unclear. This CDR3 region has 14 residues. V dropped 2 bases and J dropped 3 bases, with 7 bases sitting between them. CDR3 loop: CASSLKEYTGELFF. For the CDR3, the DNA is TGTGCCAGCAGTTTAAAGGAATACACCGGGGAGCTGTTTTTT.

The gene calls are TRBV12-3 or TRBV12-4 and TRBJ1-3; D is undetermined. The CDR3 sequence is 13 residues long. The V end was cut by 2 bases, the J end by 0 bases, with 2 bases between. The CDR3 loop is CASSLFSGNTIYF. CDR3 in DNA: TGTGCCAGCAGTTTATTCTCTGGAAACACCATATATTTT.